Listed below are T cell receptor beta chains from one sample, sequenced in a study of blood T cells in healthy people across ages. TCRdb re-analysed the 5' RACE reads in MiXCR, keeping a single row per CDR3 protein. This sample carries approximately 800,000 distinct CDR3 sequences, roughly 60% of them seen once, and the ten largest clones take roughly 22%. The specimen was blood. The receptors originated from a man under 40 in good health. Each CDR3 is given with its conserved first and last residue. D genes are given only for firm matches. Not every row has a clone size; where given, it reads once, few, many or a size class.

j_call d_call clone_size v_call cdr3_nt cdr3_aa
TRBJ2-4 NA NA TRBV12-3/TRBV12-4 TGTGCCAGCACCCAGACAGGATTCGATGCGGGGCAGTACTTC CASTQTGFDAGQYF
TRBJ1-5 TRBD1 once TRBV27 TGTGCCAGCACCCGAAAATGGACAGGGGGCGAAGGGATTGGCAATCAGCCCCAGCATTTT CASTRKWTGGEGIGNQPQHF
TRBJ2-7 NA NA TRBV9 TGTGCCAGCAGCGTAACCGGGACGGAGACCTACGAGCAGTACTTC CASSVTGTETYEQYF
TRBJ2-1 NA few TRBV9 TGTGCCAGCAGCCCCCGGAGCTTGGATGAGCAGTTCTTC CASSPRSLDEQFF
TRBJ1-1 NA few TRBV7-3 TGTGCCAGCAGCTTAAGGGCGGATCGTGAAGCTTTCTTT CASSLRADREAFF
TRBJ1-4 NA NA TRBV2 TGTGCCAGCAGTGTGAGGGGCGTTGAAACTGAAAAACTGTTTTTT CASSVRGVETEKLFF
TRBJ2-1 NA NA TRBV28 TGTGCCAGCAGCCTAGGGAGGGGGAGTATTACCTACAATGAGCAGTTCTTC CASSLGRGSITYNEQFF
TRBJ2-7 TRBD2 few TRBV7-9 TGTGCCAGCAGCTTAGCAGCGGGACTCTCCTACGAGCAGTACTTC CASSLAAGLSYEQYF
TRBJ2-5 TRBD2 once TRBV27 TGTGCCAGCAGTCCGGGGGGATGGTTAGATGAGCAGTACTTC CASSPGGWLDEQYF
TRBJ2-3 NA NA TRBV9 TGTGCCAGCACCATCGGAGGGGCGGGCACAGATACGCAGTATTTT CASTIGGAGTDTQYF